Listed below are T cell receptor beta chains from one sample, sequenced in a study of cytomegalovirus exposure and HLA in healthy donors. TCRdb's table, derived via immunoSEQ multiplex PCR, lists solely in-frame clones and lacks some. The sample has roughly 160,000 clones; 70% to 80% are singletons. The sequenced sample consisted of PBMCs. Receptors originate from a woman aged 45-65 years in good health and CMV-seronegative. CDR3s include the opening cysteine and the closing phenylalanine or tryptophan. D genes are given only for firm matches. Only some rows state a clone size, as once, few, many or a class for expanded clones.

TRBD2 | NA | TRBJ2-5 | TRBV15 | TGTGCCACCAGCAGAGATCACCTAGCGGGGGCCCGCCAAGAGACCCAGTACTTC | CATSRDHLAGARQETQYF
TRBD1 | NA | TRBJ1-2 | TRBV10-3 | TGTGCCATCAGTGGGACAGGGGAGGATGGCTACACCTTC | CAISGTGEDGYTF
NA | NA | TRBJ2-5 | TRBV2 | TGTGCCAGCACCCTGGGGCGGGAAAGGACCCAGTACTTC | CASTLGRERTQYF
TRBD1 | NA | TRBJ2-7 | TRBV29-1 | TGCAGCGTTAGACAGGGGGCATCCTACGAGCAGTACTTC | CSVRQGASYEQYF
NA | few | TRBJ2-7 | TRBV5-4 | TGTGCCAGCAGCTTGCAGGGTTCACGCGAGCAGTACTTC | CASSLQGSREQYF
NA | NA | TRBJ2-7 | TRBV29-1 | TGCAGCGTGCTAGACTACGAGCAGTACTTC | CSVLDYEQYF
NA | few | TRBJ2-7 | TRBV11-1 | TGTGCCAGCAGCTCCTCCCGGGACAATGGCGAGCAGTACTTC | CASSSSRDNGEQYF
NA | NA | TRBJ2-1 | TRBV7-3 | TGTGCCAGCAGCTTAACGGGAAACGGGGGGACATACAATGAGCAGTTCTTC | CASSLTGNGGTYNEQFF
TRBD1 | NA | TRBJ2-7 | TRBV7-6 | TGTGCCAGCAGCGCCAGGACAGGGATCTACGAGCAGTACTTC | CASSARTGIYEQYF
TRBD2 | once | TRBJ2-7 | TRBV28 | TGTGCCAGCATAAGCGGGGCGATGTCCTACGAGCAGTACTTC | CASISGAMSYEQYF
NA | NA | TRBJ2-1 | TRBV6-5 | TGTGCCAGCAAAAATCCTTCCTACAATGAGCAGTTCTTC | CASKNPSYNEQFF
NA | NA | TRBJ2-7 | TRBV10-2 | TGCGCCAGCAGGGGAAGGCAGGGCTACGAGCAGTACTTC | CASRGRQGYEQYF
TRBD1 | few | TRBJ1-1 | TRBV18 | TGTGCCAGCTCACGGGACAGGGGGCTCGTGTACAGCACTGAAGCTTTCTTT | CASSRDRGLVYSTEAFF
NA | NA | TRBJ2-3 | TRBV4-3 | TGCGCCAGCAGCCAAGGGGGCGGGGCCTCCGATACGCAGTATTTT | CASSQGGGASDTQYF
TRBD2 | NA | TRBJ2-1 | TRBV5-1 | TGCGCCAGCAGCTTTAGCGGGGGGGTTGATGAGCAGTTCTTC | CASSFSGGVDEQFF
TRBD1 | NA | TRBJ2-7 | TRBV28 | TGTGCCAGCAGTTTGGGGACAGCAACCTACGAGCAGTACTTC | CASSLGTATYEQYF
NA | NA | TRBJ2-5 | TRBV5-1 | TGCGCCAGCAGCTTGATGAGGGCTTCGGGAGAGACCCAGTACTTC | CASSLMRASGETQYF
NA | once | TRBJ2-1 | TRBV7-6 | TGTGCCAGCAGCTCAACGACAGGGAGGAATGAGCAGTTCTTC | CASSSTTGRNEQFF
NA | NA | TRBJ2-6 | TRBV5-1 | TGCGCCAGCAGCTTGGAGGGGTCCCTATACTCTGGGGCCAACGTCCTGACTTTC | CASSLEGSLYSGANVLTF
NA | NA | TRBJ2-5 | TRBV11-3 | TGTGCCAGCAGCTTAGATTGGGTACAGGGTAAGTACTTC | CASSLDWVQGKYF
TRBD2 | once | TRBJ2-1 | TRBV5-4 | TGTGCCAGCAGGCCACTAGCGGGGGGACGCAGCTCCTACGATGAGCAGTTCTTC | CASRPLAGGRSSYDEQFF
TRBD1 | NA | TRBJ2-7 | TRBV2 | TGTGCCAGCAGGGAGACGGGACAGGGAAGATCCGAGCAGTACTTC | CASRETGQGRSEQYF
NA | NA | TRBJ1-3 | TRBV11-2 | TGTGCCAGCAGCTCGATATCTAGGTCCACGGGATCACTTGGAAACACCATATATTTT | CASSSISRSTGSLGNTIYF
NA | NA | TRBJ1-3 | TRBV4-2 | TGTGCCAGCAGCCAAGCTGGCAGGGACACCATATATTTT | CASSQAGRDTIYF
TRBD2 | NA | TRBJ2-1 | TRBV11-3 | TGTGCCAGCAGCTTAGAGAAGCGGACTAGCCTGTTCTTC | CASSLEKRTSLFF
TRBD2 | NA | TRBJ2-7 | TRBV4-2 | TGTGCCAGCAGCCAGGACAGAGGGACTAGCGGGCTTGCCTACGAGCAGTACTTC | CASSQDRGTSGLAYEQYF
NA | NA | TRBJ1-2 | TRBV19 | TGTGCCAGTAGTATAGTCAACAGGGACTATGGCTACACCTTC | CASSIVNRDYGYTF
TRBD2 | NA | TRBJ2-3 | TRBV19 | TGTGCCAGCTCAGTAGCGGGAGGGCCAGGGATGGCGGATACGCAGTATTTT | CASSVAGGPGMADTQYF
NA | once | TRBJ1-5 | TRBV5-5 | TGTGCCAGCAGCTGGACAGATGATCAACCCCAGCATTTT | CASSWTDDQPQHF
NA | NA | TRBJ2-2 | TRBV5-1 | TGCGCCAGCAGCTTGACAGGGTGGAACACCGGGGAGCTGTTTTTT | CASSLTGWNTGELFF
TRBD1 | NA | TRBJ2-7 | TRBV4-1 | TGCGCCAGCAGCCAAGGTCTTCAGGGGGCGTTCTACGAGCAGTACTTC | CASSQGLQGAFYEQYF
NA | once | TRBJ2-6 | TRBV5-3 | TGTGCCAGAAGCTTGCTCTTGAACGGGACACGCGACCCCTCTGGGGCCAACGTCCTGACTTTC | CARSLLLNGTRDPSGANVLTF
TRBD2 | NA | TRBJ2-5 | TRBV19 | TGTGCCAGTACCAATATCCGGGAAAGCGGGGGTAAAACCCAGTACTTC | CASTNIRESGGKTQYF
TRBD1 | NA | TRBJ1-5 | TRBV19 | TGTGCCAGTAGTATGACGGGACAGCAAAATCAGCCCCAGCATTTT | CASSMTGQQNQPQHF
NA | NA | TRBJ1-1 | TRBV20-1 | TGCAGTGGAAGCGCGCGGGAAGCTTTCTTT | CSGSAREAFF
NA | NA | TRBJ2-2 | TRBV7-2 | TGTGCCAGCAGCTTGTGGCAGGGTGGGGCCGGGGAGCTGTTTTTT | CASSLWQGGAGELFF
TRBD1 | NA | TRBJ1-4 | TRBV5-1 | TGCGCCAGCAGCTTGACAGGGGCTAATGAAAAACTGTTTTTT | CASSLTGANEKLFF
NA | NA | TRBJ2-3 | TRBV11-3 | TGTGCCAGCAGCTTCGGTCCCGTTTGGGATACGCAGTATTTT | CASSFGPVWDTQYF
NA | NA | TRBJ2-5 | TRBV6-6 | TGTGCCAGCAGTGCTCGGGGACAAGAGACCCAGTACTTC | CASSARGQETQYF
NA | once | TRBJ2-1 | TRBV5-3 | TGTGCCAGAAGCTGGTCCCTAGCCCGGTCCTACAATGAGCAGTTCTTC | CARSWSLARSYNEQFF
TRBD1 | NA | TRBJ2-1 | TRBV7-2 | TGTGCCAGCAGCTTCCAGGGGGTTCTAAATGAGCAGTTCTTC | CASSFQGVLNEQFF
TRBD1 | NA | TRBJ1-1 | TRBV10-3 | TGTGCCATCAGGTTCGGACAGGAGGCCCCCACTGAAGCTTTCTTT | CAIRFGQEAPTEAFF
NA | NA | TRBJ2-7 | TRBV4-3 | TGCGCCAGCAGCCAAGGGGCCACAGGATGGTACGAGCAGTACTTC | CASSQGATGWYEQYF
TRBD2 | NA | TRBJ2-7 | TRBV5-4 | TGTGCCAGCAGCTTGGGGGCTAGCGGTCGCTCCTACGAGCAGTACTTC | CASSLGASGRSYEQYF
TRBD2 | few | TRBJ2-5 | TRBV6-6 | TGTGCCAGCAGTTACGGGTCGGGGGGGGTTGAGACCCAGTACTTC | CASSYGSGGVETQYF
NA | NA | TRBJ1-3 | TRBV28 | TGTGCCAGCAGCCTCCGGTCGCGCGGAAACACCATATATTTT | CASSLRSRGNTIYF
NA | NA | TRBJ2-5 | TRBV12-5 | TGTGCTAGTGGTTTGGCGGGACAAAAGACCCAGTACTTC | CASGLAGQKTQYF
NA | once | TRBJ1-3 | TRBV19 | TGTGCCAGTAGTATAAGGAGCTCTGGAAACACCATATATTTT | CASSIRSSGNTIYF
TRBD1 | NA | TRBJ1-1 | TRBV28 | TGTGCCAGCAGTCGACAGGGGTACACTGAAGCTTTCTTT | CASSRQGYTEAFF
TRBD1 | NA | TRBJ2-7 | TRBV15 | TGTGCCACCAGCAGAGCGCGGGGGACAGGGGACTACGAGCAGTACTTC | CATSRARGTGDYEQYF
TRBD2 | NA | TRBJ2-1 | TRBV29-1 | TGCAGCGTTAGAGGGACTAGCGGGGAGTACAATGAGCAGTTCTTC | CSVRGTSGEYNEQFF
NA | NA | TRBJ2-1 | TRBV4-2 | TGTGCCAGCAGCCCCCAACAGGGTGCTGAGCAGTTCTTC | CASSPQQGAEQFF
TRBD2 | NA | TRBJ2-3 | TRBV7-2 | TGTGCCAGCAGCTTAGAAGCGGGGGCTGGAGATACGCAGTATTTT | CASSLEAGAGDTQYF
TRBD1 | NA | TRBJ1-5 | TRBV18 | TGTGCCAGCTCACTCAACAGGGGTGATAGCGAGCCCCAGCATTTT | CASSLNRGDSEPQHF
TRBD1 | NA | TRBJ1-4 | TRBV9 | TGTGCCAGCAGCGGAGGGGGGACAGGGGGTGAAAAACTGTTTTTT | CASSGGGTGGEKLFF
NA | NA | TRBJ1-6 | TRBV28 | TGTGCCAGCAGTCCACAGGACTATAATTCACCCCTCCACTTT | CASSPQDYNSPLHF
NA | NA | TRBJ1-1 | TRBV6-5 | TGTGCCAGCAGGAAGACAGTGAACACTGAAGCTTTCTTT | CASRKTVNTEAFF
TRBD1 | NA | TRBJ1-2 | TRBV28 | TGTGCCAGCAGTTTCGGACAGGGAAACTATGGCTACACCTTC | CASSFGQGNYGYTF
TRBD1 | NA | TRBJ2-7 | TRBV5-1 | TGCGCCACCAGATGGGACAGGGACTCGGAGCAGTACTTC | CATRWDRDSEQYF